This T cell receptor (beta chain) is from a study of memory CD4+ T cells and cytomegalovirus serostatus. Study observations and caveats: CD4+ memory repertoires contained 67 of 164 reported CMV TCRbeta sequences.

The sort gate was single viable CD3+CD4+CD8-CD45RO+ cells for memory CD4+ T cells. Donors' CMV status reflects serum IgG against pp150, pp28, p38, p52. This clone showed up just once. Antigen specificity is unknown. Original data processing: After removing out-of-frame reads, over 2 million distinct TCRbeta sequences remained. Measured with immunoSEQ multiplex PCR; TCRdb has only the in-frame clones, and not every one. V, J and clone size were drawn from that table, and D and trimming were deduced from the DNA. The sample gives around 57,000 clones, 60% to 85% of which show up once; roughly 0.48% is in the top ten. The V end lost 5 bases, the J end lost 1 base, and 14 bases lay between the germline ends. This CDR3 has 15 residues. Germline V gene sequence: CDR1 SGHAT, CDR2 FQNNGV.

The chain recombines TRBV11-2 with TRBJ2-5, with a weak D call TRBD1 (6 bases). The sequencing sample was made of memory CD4+ T cells from blood. The sequence was collected from an adult in good health and CMV-seronegative. Some clones in this sample may be carry-over from other donors' samples. The CDR3 here is CASSRQGLFQETQYF. CDR3 nucleotide sequence: TGTGCCAGCAGCCGGCAGGGGTTATTCCAAGAGACCCAGTACTTC. Full variable domain (rest looked up from reference TRBV11-2 and TRBJ2-5): EAGVAQSPRYKIIEKRQSVAFWCNPISGHATLYWYQQILGQGPKLLIQFQNNGVVDDSQLPKDRFSAERLKGVDSTLKIQPAKLEDSAVYLCASSRQGLFQETQYFGPGTRLLVL.